The 19 T cell receptor beta chains in this list originate from one sample, sequenced in a study of shared clonotypes between healthy human individuals. Measured with immunoSEQ multiplex PCR; TCRdb has only the in-frame clones, and not every one. The sample records roughly 2.2 million clones, more than 80% being singletons. The sequencing sample was made of naive CD4+ T cells from PBMCs. Subset in this sample: CD45RA+ positively selected. Every receptor here comes from a young man in good health. Some clones in this sample may be carry-over from other donors' samples.

J is TRBJ2-5 and V is TRBV18; TRBD1 is a possible D gene (6 bases). Germline V gives CDR1 KGHSH, CDR2 LQKENI. The V end was cut by 3 bases, the J end by 2 bases, with 16 bases between. This CDR3 contains 16 residues. CDR3: CASSPRSWTEQETQYF. The CDR3 DNA follows: TGTGCCAGCTCACCTAGGTCTTGGACAGAACAAGAGACCCAGTACTTC. The full variable domain, its missing parts supplied by reference TRBV18 and TRBJ2-5, is NAGVMQNPRHLVRRRGQEARLRCSPMKGHSHVYWYRQLPEEGLKFMVYLQKENIIDESGMPKERFSAEFPKEGPSILRIQQVVRGDSAAYFCASSPRSWTEQETQYFGPGTRLLVL.

The chain joins TRBV21-1 to TRBJ2-5; the table assigns TRBD1, which was not confirmed against the DNA. TRBV21-1 is reported as a pseudogene. The CDR3 contains 16 residues. The CDR3 here is CASTPPTGDYQETQYF. The CDR3 DNA is TGTGCCAGCACCCCTCCGACAGGGGATTACCAAGAGACCCAGTACTTC.

The genes are TRBV28 and TRBJ2-1, with 8 bases that match TRBD2. Germline V gene sequence: CDR1 MDHEN, CDR2 SYDVKM. V dropped 5 bases and J dropped 3; count of bases not matched to a gene: 9. The CDR3 has 16 amino acids. CDR3 bases: TGTGCCAGCAGTACCCAAACTAGCGGTATCTACAATGAGCAGTTCTTC. It is translated as CASSTQTSGIYNEQFF.

This clone is a singleton in its sample. The rearrangement uses TRBV28 and TRBJ2-2, with TRBD1 matching over 12 bases. Germline V gene sequence: CDR1 MDHEN, CDR2 SYDVKM. After removal of 2 bases from V and 7 bases from J, the junction contained 11 bases not matched to a gene. The CDR3 extends over 18 amino acids. DNA for the CDR3: TGTGCCAGCAGTTTAGGGGGACAGGGGGCGACTGTTATCGGGGAGCTGTTTTTT. Translation: CASSLGGQGATVIGELFF.

The rearrangement links TRBV4-2 to TRBJ2-7; D is ambiguous. The V gene's germline CDR1 is LGHNA and CDR2 YNFKEQ. This CDR3 region has 13 residues. The germline V and J ends were trimmed by 2 bases and 6 bases, with 11 bases remaining between them. The CDR3 protein is CASSQLSGAEQYF. The CDR3 DNA sequence: TGTGCCAGCAGCCAACTTTCCGGAGCCGAGCAGTACTTC.

V and J are TRBV9 and TRBJ2-5, with TRBD1 identical over 9 bases. The CDR3 length is 16 residues. With V trimmed by 4 bases and J by 4 bases, 11 bases remained unmatched. Germline-derived CDR1 and CDR2 are SGDLS and YYNGEE. CDR3 in amino acids: CASSPLSLDRGETQYF. The DNA of the CDR3 is TGTGCCAGCAGCCCACTCTCCCTGGACAGGGGAGAGACCCAGTACTTC.

The chain joins TRBV7-9 to TRBJ2-1; 8 nucleotides match TRBD2. Trimming took 3 bases from V and 7 from J; bases not matched to a gene: 8. The germline V gene encodes CDR1 SEHNR and CDR2 FQNEAQ (reference sequence). The CDR3 has 15 residues. Here the CDR3 reads CASSLVPGGVNEQFF. CDR3 DNA sequence: TGTGCCAGCAGCTTGGTGCCGGGAGGGGTGAATGAGCAGTTCTTC.

This chain links TRBV4-3 with TRBJ2-3; 8 bases line up with TRBD1. CDR3 length: 17 amino acids. The V gene end was trimmed by 4 bases and the J gene end by 2 bases; junction bases not matched to a gene: 11. In germline, CDR1 is LGHNA, CDR2 YSLEER. The CDR3 here is CASSLHKGQANTDTQYF. The DNA for the CDR3 is TGCGCCAGCAGCCTGCATAAGGGACAGGCTAACACAGATACGCAGTATTTT.

The chain joins TRBV5-1 to TRBJ2-1; 8 bases map to TRBD1. The trim removed 3 bases at V and 5 bases at J, leaving 4 bases unmatched. CDR1 and CDR2 (germline): SGHRS, YFSETQ. This CDR3 region has 14 residues. CDR3 region: CASSWTGQNNEQFF. The CDR3 DNA reads as TGCGCCAGCAGCTGGACAGGGCAGAACAATGAGCAGTTCTTC.

The CDR3 coding sequence is TGTGCCAGCAGTGAACATGCGGCTAACTATGGCTACACCTTC. Its protein is CASSEHAANYGYTF. This chain connects TRBV25-1 to TRBJ1-2; no clear D. V lost 2 bases and J lost 0, with 7 bases in between. The CDR3 loop spans 14 amino acids. The V gene's germline CDR1 is MGHDK and CDR2 SYGVNS.

The chain links TRBV7-9 to TRBJ2-3, with 7 positions matching TRBD2. The J segment lost 3 bases and the V segment lost 4 bases, leaving 10 bases of the junction unmatched. The CDR3 length is 16 residues. The germline V gene has CDR1 SEHNR and CDR2 FQNEAQ (reference sequence). CDR3 DNA sequence: TGTGCCAGCAGCTCTTCCGGGGCGGGAGCAACAGATACGCAGTATTTT. Protein: CASSSSGAGATDTQYF.

The chain carries TRBV28 and TRBJ1-2; D gene ambiguous. This CDR3 region has 11 residues. CDR1 MDHEN and CDR2 SYDVKM come from the germline V gene. V was trimmed by 8 bases and J by 8 bases, leaving 12 bases between them. DNA of the CDR3: TGTGCCAGCGCGGAGGAAGGAGGCTACACCTTC. Protein: CASAEEGGYTF.

The V gene is TRBV14, the J gene TRBJ2-1, with unresolved D. Between the trimmed V and J ends, which lost 0 bases and 5 bases, there was a span of 5 bases. CDR1 is SGHDN, CDR2 FVKESK, per germline. The CDR3 sequence is 13 residues long. This CDR3 is CASSQDYHNEQFF. In DNA, the CDR3 is TGTGCCAGCAGCCAAGACTACCACAATGAGCAGTTCTTC.

This clone was observed a single time. This chain uses TRBV5-1 with TRBJ1-2; D remains ambiguous. The CDR3 length is 12 residues. Germline V gene lookup returns CDR1 SGHRS and CDR2 YFSETQ. Trimming shortened V by 4 bases and J by 7 bases, and 11 bases separated the two germline ends. Here the CDR3 reads CASSLDLAGYTF. In nucleotides, the CDR3 is TGCGCCAGCAGCCTGGACTTGGCTGGCTACACCTTC.

This clone has a single count. The gene calls are TRBV2 and TRBJ2-7; the match to TRBD2 covers 11 bases. CDR3 size: 16 residues. Germline V lookup: CDR1 SNHLY, CDR2 FYNNEI. J was trimmed by 5 bases and V by 7 bases; bases with no gene match: 13. The CDR3 DNA reads TGTGCCAGCACCCACGGGCTAGCGGGAGGATACGACGAGCAGTACTTC. It is translated as CASTHGLAGGYDEQYF. The full variable domain, in which reference TRBV2 and TRBJ2-7 provide the parts outside the CDR3, is EPEVTQTPSHQVTQMGQEVILRCVPISNHLYFYWYRQILGQKVEFLVSFYNNEISEKSEIFDDQFSVERPDGSNFTLKIRSTKLEDSAMYFCASTHGLAGGYDEQYFGPGTRLTVT.

V usage is TRBV7-2 and J usage is TRBJ1-3, with TRBD1 as a possible D gene (6 bases). CDR1 is SGHTA, CDR2 FQGNSA, per germline. Deletions cut 5 bases from V and 4 bases from J, with 21 bases between. This CDR3 spans 17 amino acids. CDR3 amino acids: CASSRWVGGLKGNTIYF. The CDR3 nucleotides read TGTGCCAGCAGCCGTTGGGTTGGGGGGCTTAAAGGAAACACCATATATTTT.

The J gene is TRBJ2-7, the V gene TRBV2, with D perhaps given as TRBD1 or TRBD2 (5 bases each). CDR1 is SNHLY and CDR2 is FYNNEI in the germline V gene. V was pared by 0 bases and J by 12 bases, with 15 bases between. CDR3 size: 13 residues. CDR3 residues: CASSEAQDTGRYF. The CDR3 DNA reads as TGTGCCAGCAGTGAAGCCCAGGACACGGGACGGTACTTC.

This clone was counted a single time. The chain recombines TRBV6-6 with TRBJ1-5; TRBD1 aligns across 10 bases. The germline V gene has CDR1 MNHNY and CDR2 SVGAGI (reference sequence). V lost 6 bases and J lost 5; bases outside the gene matches: 7. The CDR3 has 15 amino acids. The CDR3 reads CASSVGTGAYQPQHF. CDR3 DNA sequence: TGTGCCAGCAGCGTCGGGACAGGGGCGTATCAGCCCCAGCATTTT.

This CDR3 is CASSRQGVHEQYF. The CDR3 coding sequence is TGTGCCAGCAGCCGACAGGGAGTGCACGAGCAGTACTTC. The chain uses TRBV5-6 and TRBJ2-7, with 7 bases matching TRBD1. This CDR3 has 13 residues. The J segment lost 5 bases and the V segment lost 4 bases, leaving 6 bases of the junction unmatched. Germline V lookup: CDR1 SGHDT, CDR2 YYEEEE.